The following is a T cell receptor (beta chain) sequence with its context. This sample is drawn from a study of blood T cell repertoires in COVID-19. Study in general: The United States, Italy and Spain were the sources of the acute and convalescent COVID-19 samples. PBMCs, B-cell-depleted T cells, or T cells were the source of the cDNA or gDNA that made up the material.

There are 12 residues in the CDR3. Germline CDR1 SGHDT, CDR2 YYEEEE. Trimming left V 0 bases short and J 16 bases short, with 11 bases between. In the authors' workflow: Reference gene primer amplification in the assay estimated nucleated cell counts. The protocol was immunoSEQ multiplex PCR, while the TCRdb copy is restricted to in-frame clones and leaves out a portion. Clone size and the V and J calls come from that table; the DNA yielded D and trimming. The sample holds under 95,000 clones, around 81% seen once. Sequencing was performed on peripheral blood. The receptor comes from a woman in her seventies with acute or convalescent COVID-19. The rearrangement uses TRBV5-6 and TRBJ1-6; D remains ambiguous. DNA for the CDR3: TGTGCCAGCAGCTTGGAGCCCCAAATACTCCACTTT. Encoded protein: CASSLEPQILHF.